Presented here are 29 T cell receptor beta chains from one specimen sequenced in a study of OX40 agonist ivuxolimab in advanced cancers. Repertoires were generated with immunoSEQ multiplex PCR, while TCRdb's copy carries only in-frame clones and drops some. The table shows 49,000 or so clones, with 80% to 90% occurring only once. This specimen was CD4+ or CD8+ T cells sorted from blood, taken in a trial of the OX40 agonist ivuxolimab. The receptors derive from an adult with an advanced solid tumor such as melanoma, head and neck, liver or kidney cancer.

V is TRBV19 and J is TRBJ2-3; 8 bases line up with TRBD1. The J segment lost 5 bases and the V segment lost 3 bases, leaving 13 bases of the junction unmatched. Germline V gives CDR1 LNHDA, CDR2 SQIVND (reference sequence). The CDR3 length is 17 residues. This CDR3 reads CASSMASGRGHLDTQYF. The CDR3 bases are TGTGCCAGTAGTATGGCTTCAGGCAGGGGGCATTTAGATACGCAGTATTTT.

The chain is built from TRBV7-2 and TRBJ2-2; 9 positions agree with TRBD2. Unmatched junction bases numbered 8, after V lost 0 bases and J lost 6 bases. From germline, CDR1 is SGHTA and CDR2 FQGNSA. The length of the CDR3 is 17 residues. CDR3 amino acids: CASSLALGGRAAGELFF. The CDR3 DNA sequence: TGTGCCAGCAGCTTAGCGCTGGGCGGGAGGGCCGCCGGGGAGCTGTTTTTT.

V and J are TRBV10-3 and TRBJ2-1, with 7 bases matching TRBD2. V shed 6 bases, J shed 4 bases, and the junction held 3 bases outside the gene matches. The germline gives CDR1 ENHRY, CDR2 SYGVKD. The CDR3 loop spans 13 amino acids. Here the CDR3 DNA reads TGTGCCATCAGCAGCGGGGTTTACAATGAGCAGTTCTTC. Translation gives CAISSGVYNEQFF.

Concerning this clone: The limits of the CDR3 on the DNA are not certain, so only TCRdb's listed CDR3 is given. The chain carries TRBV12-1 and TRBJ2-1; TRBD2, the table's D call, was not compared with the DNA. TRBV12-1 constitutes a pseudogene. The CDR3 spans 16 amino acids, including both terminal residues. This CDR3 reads CASSFVASGAPNEQFF.

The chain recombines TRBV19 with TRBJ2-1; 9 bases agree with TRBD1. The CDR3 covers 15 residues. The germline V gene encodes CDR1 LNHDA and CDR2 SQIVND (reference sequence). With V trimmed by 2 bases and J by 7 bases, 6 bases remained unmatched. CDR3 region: CASSIPAGQGNEQFF. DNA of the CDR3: TGTGCCAGTAGTATACCAGCGGGACAGGGTAATGAGCAGTTCTTC.

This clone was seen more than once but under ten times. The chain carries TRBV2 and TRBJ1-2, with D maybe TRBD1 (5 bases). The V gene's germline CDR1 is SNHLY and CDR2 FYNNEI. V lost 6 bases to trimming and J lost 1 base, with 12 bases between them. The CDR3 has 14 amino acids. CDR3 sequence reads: CASRTPGHNYGYTF. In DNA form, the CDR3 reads TGTGCCAGCAGGACTCCAGGGCATAACTATGGCTACACCTTC.

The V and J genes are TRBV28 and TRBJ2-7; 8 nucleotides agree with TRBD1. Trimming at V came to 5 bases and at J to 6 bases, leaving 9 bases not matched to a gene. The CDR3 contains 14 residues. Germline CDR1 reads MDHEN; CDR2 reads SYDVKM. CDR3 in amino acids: CASSKTGAMGEQYF. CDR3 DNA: TGTGCCAGCAGTAAGACAGGGGCCATGGGCGAGCAGTACTTC.

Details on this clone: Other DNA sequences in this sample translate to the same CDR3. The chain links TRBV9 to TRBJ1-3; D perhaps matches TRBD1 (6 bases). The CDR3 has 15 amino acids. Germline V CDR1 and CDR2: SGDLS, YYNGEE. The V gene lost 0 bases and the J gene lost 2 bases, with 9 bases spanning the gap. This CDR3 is CASSVGQEAGNTIYF. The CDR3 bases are TGTGCCAGCAGCGTAGGACAGGAGGCTGGAAACACCATATATTTT.

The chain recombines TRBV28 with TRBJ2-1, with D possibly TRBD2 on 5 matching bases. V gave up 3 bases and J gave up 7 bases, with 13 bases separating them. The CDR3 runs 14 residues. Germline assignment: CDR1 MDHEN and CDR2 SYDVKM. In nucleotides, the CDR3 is TGTGCCAGCAGTTTCGTCCTAGCTGGGAATGAGCAGTTCTTC. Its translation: CASSFVLAGNEQFF. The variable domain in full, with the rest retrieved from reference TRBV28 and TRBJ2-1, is DVKVTQSSRYLVKRTGEKVFLECVQDMDHENMFWYRQDPGLGLRLIYFSYDVKMKEKGDIPEGYSVSREKKERFSLILESASTNQTSMYLCASSFVLAGNEQFFGPGTRLTVL.

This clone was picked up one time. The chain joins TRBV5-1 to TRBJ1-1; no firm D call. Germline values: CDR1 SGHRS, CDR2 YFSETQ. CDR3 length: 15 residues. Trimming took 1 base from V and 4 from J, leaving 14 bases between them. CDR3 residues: CASSLLGVGSTEAFF. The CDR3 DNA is TGCGCCAGCAGCTTGCTCGGGGTTGGAAGCACTGAAGCTTTCTTT.

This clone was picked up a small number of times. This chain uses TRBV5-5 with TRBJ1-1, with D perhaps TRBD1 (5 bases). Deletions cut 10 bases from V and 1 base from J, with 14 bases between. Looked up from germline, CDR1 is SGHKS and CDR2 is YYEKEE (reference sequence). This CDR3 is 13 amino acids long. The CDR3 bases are TGTGCCTGCTTCGGGGCGACGAACACTGAAGCTTTCTTT. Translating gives CACFGATNTEAFF.

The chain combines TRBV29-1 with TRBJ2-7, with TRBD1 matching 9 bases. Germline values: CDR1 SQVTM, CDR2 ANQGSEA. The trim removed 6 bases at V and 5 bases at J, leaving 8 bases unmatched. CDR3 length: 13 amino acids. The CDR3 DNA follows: TGCAGCGTAGGTGGACAGGGGTACAACGAGCAGTACTTC. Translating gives CSVGGQGYNEQYF.

CDR3 DNA sequence: TGTGCCAGCAGCTATGGACTAGATCCCGCTTACGAGCAGTACTTC. Encoded protein: CASSYGLDPAYEQYF. The J gene is TRBJ2-7, the V gene TRBV11-2, with 7 bases lining up with TRBD2. CDR1 and CDR2 (germline): SGHAT, FQNNGV. This CDR3 is 15 amino acids long. The V segment lost 4 bases and the J segment 4 bases; nucleotides outside the gene matches: 10.

CDR3 DNA sequence: TGTGCCAGCAGTTACGCCCGGGAGGGAGCGTACGAGCAGTACTTC. This translates into CASSYAREGAYEQYF. J is TRBJ2-7 and V is TRBV6-5; 8 nucleotides match TRBD2. This CDR3 region has 15 residues. V lost 2 bases and J lost 4; bases outside the gene matches: 7. The V gene's germline CDR1 is MNHEY and CDR2 SVGAGI.

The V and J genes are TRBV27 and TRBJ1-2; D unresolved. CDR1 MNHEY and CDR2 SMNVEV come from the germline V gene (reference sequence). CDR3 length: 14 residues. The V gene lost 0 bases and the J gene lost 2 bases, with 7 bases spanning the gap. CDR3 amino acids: CASSLSWENYGYTF. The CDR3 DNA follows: TGTGCCAGCAGTTTATCGTGGGAGAACTATGGCTACACCTTC.

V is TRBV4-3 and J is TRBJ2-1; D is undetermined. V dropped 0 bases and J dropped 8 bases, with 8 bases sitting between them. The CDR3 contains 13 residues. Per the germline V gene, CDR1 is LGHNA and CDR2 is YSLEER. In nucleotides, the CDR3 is TGCGCCAGCAGCCAAGATATCCGGTATGAGCAGTTCTTC. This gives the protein CASSQDIRYEQFF.

The CDR3 here is CASSVIENTEAFF. The CDR3 DNA reads TGTGCCAGCAGCGTAATAGAGAACACTGAAGCTTTCTTT. The rearrangement joins TRBV9 to TRBJ1-1; D call uncertain. Germline V gene lookup returns CDR1 SGDLS and CDR2 YYNGEE. This CDR3 comprises 13 residues. Trimming left V 1 base short and J 1 base short, with 5 bases between.

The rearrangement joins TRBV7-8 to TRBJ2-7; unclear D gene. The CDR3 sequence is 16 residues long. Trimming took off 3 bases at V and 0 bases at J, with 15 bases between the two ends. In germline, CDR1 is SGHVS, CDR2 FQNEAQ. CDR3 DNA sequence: TGTGCCAGCAGCTTGCTCCTGGCAGGCACCTCCTACGAGCAGTACTTC. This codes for CASSLLLAGTSYEQYF.

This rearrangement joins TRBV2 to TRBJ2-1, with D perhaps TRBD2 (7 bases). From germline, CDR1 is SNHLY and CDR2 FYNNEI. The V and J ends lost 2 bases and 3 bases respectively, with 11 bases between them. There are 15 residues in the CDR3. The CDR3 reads CASSERRGLYNEQFF. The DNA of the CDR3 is TGTGCCAGCAGTGAACGGCGGGGGCTCTACAATGAGCAGTTCTTC.

CDR3 sequence: CASSSPGQGAVGYTF. The DNA of the CDR3 is TGTGCCAGCAGCTCTCCGGGACAGGGGGCGGTTGGCTACACCTTC. This sequence joins TRBV7-9 and TRBJ1-2; 12 bases map to TRBD1. CDR1 and CDR2 from the germline V gene are SEHNR and FQNEAQ (reference sequence). Losses at the gene ends were 4 bases for V and 7 bases for J; bases not matched to a gene: 7. The length of the CDR3 is 15 residues.

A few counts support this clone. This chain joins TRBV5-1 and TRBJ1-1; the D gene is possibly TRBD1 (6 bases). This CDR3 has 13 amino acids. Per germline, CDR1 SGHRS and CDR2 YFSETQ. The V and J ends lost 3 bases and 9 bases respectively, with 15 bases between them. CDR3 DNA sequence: TGCGCCAGCAGCTGGGGGGCGGAGGGCCAAGCTTTCTTT. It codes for CASSWGAEGQAFF.

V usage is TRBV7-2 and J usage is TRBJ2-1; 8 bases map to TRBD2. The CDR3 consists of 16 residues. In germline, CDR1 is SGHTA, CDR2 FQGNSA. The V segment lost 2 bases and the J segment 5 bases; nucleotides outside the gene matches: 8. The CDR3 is CASSLSYGGGNNEQFF. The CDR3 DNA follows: TGTGCCAGCAGCTTATCTTACGGCGGGGGGAACAATGAGCAGTTCTTC.

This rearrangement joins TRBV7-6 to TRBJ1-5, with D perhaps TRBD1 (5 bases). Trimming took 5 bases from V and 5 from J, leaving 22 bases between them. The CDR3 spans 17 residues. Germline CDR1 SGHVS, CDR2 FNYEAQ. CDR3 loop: CASSLPRGKKSDQPQHF. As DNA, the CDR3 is TGTGCCAGCAGCCTTCCTCGGGGGAAGAAATCCGATCAGCCCCAGCATTTT.

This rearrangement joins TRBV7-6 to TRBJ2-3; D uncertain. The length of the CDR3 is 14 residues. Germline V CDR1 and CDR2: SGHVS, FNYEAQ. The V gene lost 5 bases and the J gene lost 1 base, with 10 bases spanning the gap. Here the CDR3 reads CASSPRGGTDTQYF. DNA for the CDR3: TGTGCCAGCAGCCCCCGAGGAGGCACAGATACGCAGTATTTT.

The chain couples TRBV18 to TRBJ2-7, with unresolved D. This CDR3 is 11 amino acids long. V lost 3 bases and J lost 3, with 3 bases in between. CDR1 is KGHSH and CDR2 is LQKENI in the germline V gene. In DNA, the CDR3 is TGTGCCAGCTCACCCGGCTACGAGCAGTACTTC. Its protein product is CASSPGYEQYF.

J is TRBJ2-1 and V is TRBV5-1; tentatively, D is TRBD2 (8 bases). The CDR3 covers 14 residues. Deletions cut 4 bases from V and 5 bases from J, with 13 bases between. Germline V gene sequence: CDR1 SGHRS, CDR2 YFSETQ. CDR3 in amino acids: CASSPGGTDNEQFF. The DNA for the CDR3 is TGCGCCAGCAGCCCGGGAGGGACAGACAATGAGCAGTTCTTC.

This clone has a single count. The CDR3 spells CSVRTSGGAFDTQYF. The CDR3 DNA is TGCAGCGTAAGGACTAGCGGGGGGGCCTTTGATACGCAGTATTTT. The chain uses TRBV29-1 and TRBJ2-3; TRBD2 matches 15 bases. Germline V lookup: CDR1 SQVTM, CDR2 ANQGSEA. There are 15 residues in the CDR3. Trimming at V came to 6 bases and at J to 6 bases, leaving 7 bases not matched to a gene.

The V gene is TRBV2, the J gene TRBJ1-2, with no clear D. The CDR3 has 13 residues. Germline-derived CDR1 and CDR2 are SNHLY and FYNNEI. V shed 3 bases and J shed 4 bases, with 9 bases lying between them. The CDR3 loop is CASSEREIYGYTF. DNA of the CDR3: TGTGCCAGCAGTGAGAGGGAGATCTATGGCTACACCTTC.

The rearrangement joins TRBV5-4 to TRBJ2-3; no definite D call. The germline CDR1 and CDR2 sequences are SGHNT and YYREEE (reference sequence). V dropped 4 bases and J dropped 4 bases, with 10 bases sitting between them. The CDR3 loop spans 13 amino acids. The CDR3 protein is CASSGAVADTQYF. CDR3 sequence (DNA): TGTGCCAGCAGCGGTGCAGTGGCAGATACGCAGTATTTT.